This T cell receptor (beta chain) originates from a study of blood T cell repertoires in COVID-19. The wider study: From the United States, Italy and Spain came samples of acute and convalescent COVID-19.

Germline CDR1 reads KGHSH; CDR2 reads LQKENI. Losses at the gene ends were 3 bases for V and 6 bases for J; bases not matched to a gene: 6. This CDR3 has 14 amino acids. Here immunoSEQ multiplex PCR was the method, and the copy in TCRdb shows in-frame clones only, minus some. The table records about 160,000 clones, 85% of them present only once. The sequenced sample was peripheral blood. This sequence joins TRBV18 and TRBJ1-1; TRBD1 agrees at 8 bases. The TCR originated in a human donor with acute or convalescent COVID-19. The donor label of this sample is uncertain. This chain's CDR3 is CASSPRQGTSEAFF. The CDR3 DNA reads TGTGCCAGCTCACCGAGACAGGGGACCTCTGAAGCTTTCTTT.